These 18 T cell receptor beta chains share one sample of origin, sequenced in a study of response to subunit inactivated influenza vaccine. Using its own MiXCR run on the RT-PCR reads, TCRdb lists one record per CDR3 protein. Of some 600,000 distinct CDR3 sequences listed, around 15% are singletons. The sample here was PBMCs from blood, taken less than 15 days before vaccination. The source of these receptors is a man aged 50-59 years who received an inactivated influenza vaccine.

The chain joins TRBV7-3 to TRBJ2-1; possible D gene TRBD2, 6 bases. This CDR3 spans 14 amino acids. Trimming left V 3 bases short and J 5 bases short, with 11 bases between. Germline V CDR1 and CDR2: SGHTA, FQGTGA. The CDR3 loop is CASSFAGSNNEQFF. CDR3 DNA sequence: TGTGCCAGCAGCTTCGCCGGGAGCAACAATGAGCAGTTCTTC.

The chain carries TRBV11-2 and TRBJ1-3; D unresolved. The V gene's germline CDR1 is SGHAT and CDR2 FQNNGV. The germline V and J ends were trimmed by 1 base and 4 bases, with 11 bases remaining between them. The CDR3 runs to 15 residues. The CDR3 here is CASSLGVGKGNTIYF. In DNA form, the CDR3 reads TGTGCCAGCAGCTTAGGCGTGGGGAAAGGAAACACCATATATTTT.

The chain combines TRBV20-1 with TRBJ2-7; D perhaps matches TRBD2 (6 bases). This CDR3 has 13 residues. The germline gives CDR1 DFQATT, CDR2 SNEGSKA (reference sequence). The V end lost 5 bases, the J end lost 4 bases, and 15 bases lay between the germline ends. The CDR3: CSAAGGARYEQYF. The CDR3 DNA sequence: TGCAGTGCTGCGGGCGGGGCGCGGTACGAGCAGTACTTC.

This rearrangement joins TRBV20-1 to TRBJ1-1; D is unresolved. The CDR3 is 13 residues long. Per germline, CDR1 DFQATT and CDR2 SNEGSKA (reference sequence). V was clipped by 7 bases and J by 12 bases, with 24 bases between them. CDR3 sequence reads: CSGEESGRPVTFF. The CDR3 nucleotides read TGCAGTGGAGAAGAATCCGGACGGCCTGTTACTTTCTTT.

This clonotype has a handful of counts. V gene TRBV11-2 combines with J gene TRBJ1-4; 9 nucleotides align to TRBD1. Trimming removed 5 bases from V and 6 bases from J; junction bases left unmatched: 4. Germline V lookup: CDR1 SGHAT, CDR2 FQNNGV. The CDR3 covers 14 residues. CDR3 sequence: CASSIRDRDEKLFF. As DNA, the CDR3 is TGTGCCAGCAGCATCCGGGACAGGGATGAAAAACTGTTTTTT.

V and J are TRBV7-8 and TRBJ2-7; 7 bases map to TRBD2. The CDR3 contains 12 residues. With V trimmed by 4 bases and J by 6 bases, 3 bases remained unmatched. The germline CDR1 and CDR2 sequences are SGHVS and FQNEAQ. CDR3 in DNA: TGTGCCAGCAGCTACGGGGGGACCGAGCAGTACTTC. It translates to CASSYGGTEQYF.

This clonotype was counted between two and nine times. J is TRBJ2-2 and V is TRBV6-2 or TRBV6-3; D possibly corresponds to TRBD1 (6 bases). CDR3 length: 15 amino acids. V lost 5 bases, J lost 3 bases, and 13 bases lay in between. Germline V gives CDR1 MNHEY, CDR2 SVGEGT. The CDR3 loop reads CASSRVGADTGELFF. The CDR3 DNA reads TGTGCCAGCAGTAGAGTGGGGGCCGACACCGGGGAGCTGTTTTTT.

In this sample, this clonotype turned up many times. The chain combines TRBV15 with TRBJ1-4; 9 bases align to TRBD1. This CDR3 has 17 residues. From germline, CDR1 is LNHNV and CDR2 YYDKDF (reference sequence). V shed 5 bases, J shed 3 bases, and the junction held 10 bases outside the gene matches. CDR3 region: CATSRDRVLSANEKLFF. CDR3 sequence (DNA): TGTGCCACCAGCCGGGACAGGGTTTTGTCGGCTAATGAAAAACTGTTTTTT.

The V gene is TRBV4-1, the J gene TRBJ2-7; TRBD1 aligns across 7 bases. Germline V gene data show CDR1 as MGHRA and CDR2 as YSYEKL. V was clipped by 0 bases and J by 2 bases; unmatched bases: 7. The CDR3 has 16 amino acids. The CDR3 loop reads CASSQERQGWAYEQYF. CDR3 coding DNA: TGCGCCAGCAGCCAAGAAAGACAGGGTTGGGCCTACGAGCAGTACTTC.

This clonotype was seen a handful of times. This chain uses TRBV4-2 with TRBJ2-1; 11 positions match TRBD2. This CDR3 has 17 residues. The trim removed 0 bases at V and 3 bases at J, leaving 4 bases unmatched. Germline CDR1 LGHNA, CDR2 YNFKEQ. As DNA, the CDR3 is TGTGCCAGCAGCCAAGATCTTGGGACTAGCGGCTACAATGAGCAGTTCTTC. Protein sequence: CASSQDLGTSGYNEQFF.

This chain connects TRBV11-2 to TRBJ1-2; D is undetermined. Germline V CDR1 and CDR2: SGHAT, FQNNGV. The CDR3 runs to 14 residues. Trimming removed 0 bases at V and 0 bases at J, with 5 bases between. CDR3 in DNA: TGTGCCAGCAGCTTAGATCAGGCTAACTATGGCTACACCTTC. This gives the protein CASSLDQANYGYTF.

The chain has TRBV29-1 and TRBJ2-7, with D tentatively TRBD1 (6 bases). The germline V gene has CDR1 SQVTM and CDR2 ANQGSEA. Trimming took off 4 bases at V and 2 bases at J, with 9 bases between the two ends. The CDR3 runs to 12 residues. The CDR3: CSVGRGPYEQYF. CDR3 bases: TGCAGCGTTGGCAGGGGACCCTACGAGCAGTACTTC.

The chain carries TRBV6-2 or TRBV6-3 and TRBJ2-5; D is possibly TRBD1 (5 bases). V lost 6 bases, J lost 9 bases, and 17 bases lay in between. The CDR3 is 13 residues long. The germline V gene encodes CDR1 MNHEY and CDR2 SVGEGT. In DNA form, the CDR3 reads TGTGCCAGCAGGGAAAGAACCCAAGGGGCCCAGTACTTC. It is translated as CASRERTQGAQYF.

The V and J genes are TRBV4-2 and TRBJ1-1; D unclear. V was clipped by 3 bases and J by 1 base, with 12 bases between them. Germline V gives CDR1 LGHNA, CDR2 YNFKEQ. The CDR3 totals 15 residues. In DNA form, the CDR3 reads TGTGCCAGCAGCCAGTCAACTTTAACGAACACTGAAGCTTTCTTT. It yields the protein CASSQSTLTNTEAFF.

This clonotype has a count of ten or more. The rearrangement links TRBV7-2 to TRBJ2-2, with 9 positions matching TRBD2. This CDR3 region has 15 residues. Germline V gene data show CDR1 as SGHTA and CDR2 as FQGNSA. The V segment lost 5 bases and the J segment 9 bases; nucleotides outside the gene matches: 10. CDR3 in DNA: TGTGCCAGCAGCCGGACTAGCGTGGAGAGGAGGGAGCTGTTTTTT. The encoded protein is CASSRTSVERRELFF.

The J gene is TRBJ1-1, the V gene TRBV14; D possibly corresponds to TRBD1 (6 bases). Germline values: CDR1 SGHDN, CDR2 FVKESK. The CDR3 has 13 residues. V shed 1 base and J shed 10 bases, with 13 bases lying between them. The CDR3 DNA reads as TGTGCCAGCAGCCAAGTCATGGGGGCGAGAGCTTTCTTT. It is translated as CASSQVMGARAFF.

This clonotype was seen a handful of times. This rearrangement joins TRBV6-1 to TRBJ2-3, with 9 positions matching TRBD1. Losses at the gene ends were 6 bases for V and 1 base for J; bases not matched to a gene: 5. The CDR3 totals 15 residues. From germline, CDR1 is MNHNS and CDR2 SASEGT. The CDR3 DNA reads TGTGCCAGCAGGGACTGGACAGGGGGCACAGATACGCAGTATTTT. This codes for CASRDWTGGTDTQYF.

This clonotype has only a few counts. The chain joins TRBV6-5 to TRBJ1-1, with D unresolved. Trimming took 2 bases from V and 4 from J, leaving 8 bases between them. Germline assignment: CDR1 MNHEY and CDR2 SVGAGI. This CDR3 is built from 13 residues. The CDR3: CASSYGSGTEAFF. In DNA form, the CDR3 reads TGTGCCAGCAGTTACGGGAGCGGCACTGAAGCTTTCTTT.